The 9 T cell receptor beta chains given below trace back to one sample, sequenced in a study of T cells of healthy individuals. TCRdb re-called the 5' RACE reads with MiXCR, one entry per CDR3 protein. The sample lists 100,000 or so distinct CDR3 sequences; 17% were seen once. These receptors were collected from a human donor in good health.

There are a few counts of this clonotype. The chain couples TRBV24-1 to TRBJ2-2, with D hard to call. The V gene lost 4 bases and the J gene lost 4 bases, with 9 bases spanning the gap. The CDR3 consists of 14 residues. CDR1 KGHDR and CDR2 SFDVKD come from the germline V gene. This CDR3 reads CATSEAQPTGELFF. The CDR3 bases are TGTGCCACCAGTGAAGCACAGCCCACCGGGGAGCTGTTTTTT.

V gene TRBV9 combines with J gene TRBJ2-1; 7 bases agree with TRBD2. The CDR3 totals 15 residues. Unmatched junction bases numbered 10, after V lost 3 bases and J lost 7 bases. Germline V gene lookup returns CDR1 SGDLS and CDR2 YYNGEE. The CDR3 protein is CASSETPGLYNEQFF. Written as DNA, the CDR3 is TGTGCCAGCAGCGAAACACCGGGACTATATAATGAGCAGTTCTTC.

This clonotype has only a few counts. The rearrangement links TRBV28 to TRBJ2-1, with 11 bases fitting TRBD2. CDR1 MDHEN and CDR2 SYDVKM come from the germline V gene. The CDR3 is made up of 15 amino acids. Trimming at V came to 4 bases and at J to 4 bases, leaving 3 bases not matched to a gene. This CDR3 is CASSSGTSGYNEQFF. CDR3 coding DNA: TGTGCCAGCAGTTCCGGGACTAGCGGATACAATGAGCAGTTCTTC.

The genes are TRBV20-1 and TRBJ2-3; D perhaps matches TRBD2 (5 bases). The V and J ends lost 3 bases and 4 bases respectively, with 14 bases between them. The germline V gene encodes CDR1 DFQATT and CDR2 SNEGSKA (reference sequence). The CDR3 consists of 14 residues. CDR3 protein: CSARRGSGADTQYF. In DNA, the CDR3 is TGCAGTGCTAGGAGAGGGAGCGGTGCAGATACGCAGTATTTT.

The chain recombines TRBV6-5 with TRBJ1-6; D is unresolved. This CDR3 region has 13 residues. Looked up from germline, CDR1 is MNHEY and CDR2 is SVGAGI. Trimming cost V 3 bases and J 8 bases, with 8 bases left between them. The CDR3 protein is CASSYTVDSPLHF. CDR3 DNA: TGTGCCAGCAGTTATACAGTGGATTCACCCCTCCACTTT.

In DNA form, the CDR3 reads TGCGCCAGCAGCACCCTCCCCGGGACTAGCGGGGGCCTTTACAATGAGCAGTTCTTC. It is translated as CASSTLPGTSGGLYNEQFF. This sequence joins TRBV4-1 and TRBJ2-1; 14 positions agree with TRBD2. Trimming removed 5 bases from V and 4 bases from J; junction bases left unmatched: 13. The CDR3 loop spans 19 amino acids. Germline V gene data show CDR1 as MGHRA and CDR2 as YSYEKL.

This clonotype was counted ten times or more. The chain is built from TRBV28 and TRBJ1-5; no clear D gene. V shed 4 bases and J shed 6 bases, with 10 bases lying between them. Looked up from germline, CDR1 is MDHEN and CDR2 is SYDVKM. The CDR3 has 13 residues. DNA of the CDR3: TGTGCCAGCAGTTCAGACTCGAGTCAGCCCCAGCATTTT. Residues: CASSSDSSQPQHF.

Many counts were recorded for this clonotype. The rearrangement uses TRBV2 and TRBJ1-5, with a weak D call TRBD1 (6 bases). Germline V gives CDR1 SNHLY, CDR2 FYNNEI. The V end lost 6 bases, the J end lost 4 bases, and 13 bases lay between the germline ends. The CDR3 is 14 residues long. The CDR3 sequence: CASSPGGANQPQHF. The CDR3 DNA reads as TGTGCCAGCAGCCCTGGGGGGGCGAATCAGCCCCAGCATTTT.

This clonotype appeared a few times. The J gene is TRBJ1-2, the V gene TRBV6-5; 12 bases align to TRBD1. The CDR3 contains 15 residues. Germline CDR1 reads MNHEY; CDR2 reads SVGAGI. The V gene end was trimmed by 5 bases and the J gene end by 6 bases; junction bases not matched to a gene: 7. The CDR3 here is CASSTRDRGLHGYTF. The CDR3 DNA follows: TGTGCCAGCAGTACGCGGGACAGGGGGCTTCATGGCTACACCTTC.